The 18 T cell receptor beta chains given below trace back to one sample, sequenced in a study of T cells in Graves' hyperthyroidism and ophthalmopathy. Amplification of TCR beta CDR3 regions used RNA as the template. The HTBI primer set was used in a first-round RT-PCR of the TCR CDR3. TCRdb reprocessed the multiplex PCR reads with MiXCR, giving one entry per CDR3 protein. This sample has hundreds of thousands of distinct CDR3 sequences; 15% to 20% occur once, and the top ten carry around 50%. The sample taken for sequencing was blood. The receptors here all came from a man aged 35 to 55 with Graves' ophthalmopathy.

The chain has TRBV7-9 and TRBJ1-1; 7 bases line up with TRBD1. The J segment lost 1 base and the V segment lost 6 bases, leaving 14 bases of the junction unmatched. The V gene's germline CDR1 is SEHNR and CDR2 FQNEAQ (reference sequence). CDR3 length equals 17 residues. The CDR3 DNA is TGTGCCAGCAGTTTTGATAACTCGGACAGGACGAACACTGAAGCTTTCTTT. Its protein is CASSFDNSDRTNTEAFF.

The rearrangement uses TRBV6-1 and TRBJ2-4; D possibly corresponds to TRBD2 (6 bases). In germline, CDR1 is MNHNS, CDR2 SASEGT. Trimming took 10 bases from V and 3 from J, leaving 16 bases between them. CDR3 size: 14 residues. In DNA form, the CDR3 reads TGTGCCACCGAGGAGGGGTGGGGCAAAAACATTCAGTACTTC. Amino acids: CATEEGWGKNIQYF.

The sample holds many counts of this clonotype. V gene TRBV6-1 combines with J gene TRBJ2-1; TRBD2 matches at 8 bases. With V trimmed by 8 bases and J by 8 bases, 5 bases remained unmatched. Per germline, CDR1 MNHNS and CDR2 SASEGT. The CDR3 spans 12 residues. This CDR3 is CASDGGGHEQFF. CDR3 in DNA: TGTGCCAGCGATGGCGGGGGGCATGAGCAGTTCTTC.

This clonotype has more than one count but fewer than ten. The chain combines TRBV30 with TRBJ1-2; 7 bases line up with TRBD1. The CDR3 spans 15 residues. Germline values: CDR1 GTSNPN, CDR2 SVGIG (reference sequence). V shed 2 bases, J shed 3 bases, and the junction held 9 bases outside the gene matches. CDR3 in DNA: TGTGCCTGGAGTATTCCCCCCGGGACAGACTATGGCTACACCTTC. It translates to CAWSIPPGTDYGYTF.

This clonotype appeared many times. The rearrangement joins TRBV7-3 to TRBJ2-1; D is possibly TRBD2 (6 bases). The CDR3 totals 14 residues. Trimming took 5 bases from V and 9 from J, leaving 17 bases between them. Germline assignment: CDR1 SGHTA and CDR2 FQGTGA. The CDR3 loop reads CASSSGPRRGEQFF. The CDR3, as DNA: TGTGCCAGCAGCAGCGGGCCCCGCCGCGGTGAGCAGTTCTTC.

The CDR3 sequence is CASSLRAGVNYEQYF. The DNA of the CDR3 is TGTGCCAGCAGTTTAAGGGCAGGCGTGAACTACGAGCAGTACTTC. This chain joins TRBV12-3 or TRBV12-4 and TRBJ2-7; unclear D gene. V was shortened by 2 bases and J by 3 bases, with 14 bases between the two germline ends. The CDR3 contains 15 residues.

This clonotype was observed at least ten times. V gene TRBV6-2 or TRBV6-3 combines with J gene TRBJ2-5, with D unclear. Deletions cut 6 bases from V and 2 bases from J, with 7 bases between. The CDR3 loop spans 12 amino acids. Germline V CDR1 and CDR2: MNHEY, SVGEGT. The CDR3 bases are TGTGCCAGCAGCCGGCAACAAGAGACCCAGTACTTC. It translates to CASSRQQETQYF.

This chain joins TRBV6-1 and TRBJ2-3; D is uncertain. V lost 1 base and J lost 6, with 11 bases in between. Germline V gene lookup returns CDR1 MNHNS and CDR2 SASEGT. The CDR3 runs to 14 residues. CDR3 protein: CASSEGGVIDTQYF. The DNA for the CDR3 is TGTGCCAGCAGTGAAGGTGGGGTTATTGATACGCAGTATTTT.

The genes are TRBV28 and TRBJ2-5, with D possibly called TRBD1 or TRBD2 (7 bases each). Trimming stripped 6 bases from V and 7 bases from J, with 15 bases between. CDR3 size: 13 residues. Germline V CDR1 and CDR2: MDHEN, SYDVKM. The CDR3 nucleotides read TGTGCCAGCAGATCTCAGGGGGGGGGGACCCAGTACTTC. Translated: CASRSQGGGTQYF. Supplemented by reference TRBV28 and TRBJ2-5, the full variable domain reads DVKVTQSSRYLVKRTGEKVFLECVQDMDHENMFWYRQDPGLGLRLIYFSYDVKMKEKGDIPEGYSVSREKKERFSLILESASTNQTSMYLCASRSQGGGTQYFGPGTRLLVL.

The gene calls are TRBV29-1 and TRBJ2-7, with a possible D match to TRBD1 (7 bases). Germline CDR1 SQVTM, CDR2 ANQGSEA. The CDR3 extends over 12 amino acids. V lost 4 bases and J lost 4, with 11 bases in between. DNA of the CDR3: TGCAGCGTTGCCAGGGGGGAGTACGAGCAGTACTTC. Its protein is CSVARGEYEQYF.

This clonotype was recorded many times. CDR3: CASSLAVVDYGYTF. CDR3 in DNA: TGTGCCAGCAGCTTAGCGGTTGTGGACTATGGCTACACCTTC. The genes are TRBV7-2 and TRBJ1-2; D gene unclear. The CDR3 sequence is 14 residues long. With 0 bases removed from V and 3 bases from J, the gap between germline ends came to 8 bases. The germline CDR1 and CDR2 sequences are SGHTA and FQGNSA.

This clonotype was picked up many times. This chain joins TRBV12-3 or TRBV12-4 and TRBJ2-1; 13 nucleotides align to TRBD2. Trimming removed 3 bases from V and 11 bases from J; junction bases left unmatched: 7. The CDR3 is 15 residues long. The CDR3 here is CASSFGTSGIEKQFF. The CDR3 DNA reads TGTGCCAGCAGTTTCGGGACTAGCGGGATCGAAAAGCAGTTCTTC.

V is TRBV11-2 and J is TRBJ2-3, with D hard to call. Trimming shortened V by 4 bases and J by 6 bases, and 8 bases separated the two germline ends. The CDR3 is 12 residues long. Germline V gene data show CDR1 as SGHAT and CDR2 as FQNNGV. The CDR3: CASSSQADTQYF. The CDR3 region has the DNA TGTGCCAGCAGCTCCCAAGCGGATACGCAGTATTTT.

The CDR3 sequence: CASSLLAGGSLDEQYF. The CDR3 DNA sequence: TGTGCCAGCAGCTTACTAGCGGGGGGGAGTTTAGACGAGCAGTACTTC. V usage is TRBV7-2 and J usage is TRBJ2-7, with TRBD2 matching over 12 bases. After removal of 2 bases from V and 5 bases from J, the junction contained 7 bases not matched to a gene. The CDR3 spans 16 residues. Germline CDR1 is SGHTA and CDR2 is FQGNSA.

This clonotype was seen many times. This chain uses TRBV28 with TRBJ2-3; D unclear. Germline-derived CDR1 and CDR2 are MDHEN and SYDVKM. There are 12 residues in the CDR3. Trimming cost V 7 bases and J 6 bases, with 11 bases left between them. The CDR3 DNA is TGTGCCAGCACTCCCGACTCCGATACGCAGTATTTT. This gives the protein CASTPDSDTQYF.

Concerning this clonotype: Given a much more abundant clone one base away, this may be a read error. This chain joins TRBV7-2 and TRBJ2-7; D is uncertain. Germline V gene sequence: CDR1 SGHTA, CDR2 FQGNSA. The CDR3 is 13 amino acids. Here the CDR3 reads CANSLGVYYEQYF. CDR3 coding DNA: TGTGCCAACAGCTTAGGAGTGTACTACGAGCAGTACTTC.

This clonotype was recorded a few times. This sequence joins TRBV12-5 and TRBJ1-1, with TRBD1 matching over 7 bases. Germline CDR1 LGHNT, CDR2 FRNRAP. The CDR3 contains 16 residues. The ends lost 0 bases at V and 0 bases at J; junction bases unmatched: 4. CDR3 sequence reads: CASGLVAGGLNTEAFF. In DNA, the CDR3 is TGTGCTAGTGGTTTGGTAGCAGGGGGGCTGAACACTGAAGCTTTCTTT.

This clonotype appeared many times. The V call is TRBV2, the J call TRBJ2-3; 9 nucleotides match TRBD2. The CDR3 is 18 amino acids. Germline assignment: CDR1 SNHLY and CDR2 FYNNEI. J was trimmed by 1 base and V by 7 bases; bases with no gene match: 15. The CDR3, as DNA: TGTGCCAGCACCCGCGGTAGCGGGAGACGTCGGCGCACAGATACGCAGTATTTT. Encoded protein: CASTRGSGRRRRTDTQYF.